This is a list of T cell receptor beta chains from one sample in a study of T-cell reconstitution after alpha-beta-depleted transplantation in children. Each CDR3 protein is one row after TCRdb ran MiXCR on the PCR reads. This table has roughly 220,000 distinct CDR3 sequences, 9.7% appearing once. Sequenced material: PBMCs from the stem cell graft donor, taken from the stem cell graft. The receptors stem from a human donor who donated a stem cell graft to a child with SCID. Each CDR3 is given with its conserved first and last residue.

v_call cdr3_aa
TRBV20-1 CSARRLAGGNTDTQYF
TRBV4-2 CASSRPGRAKYPNTEAFF
TRBV12-3/TRBV12-4 CASRLTGGSGNTIYF
TRBV7-2 CASSYSGGGGYNEQFF
TRBV28 CASSTPSGDSYNEQFF
TRBV7-2 CASSSPAGKSDEQFF
TRBV5-1 CASSLQDPGTDTQYF
TRBV5-1 CASSFYICSARIGVGNTIYF
TRBV5-5 CASSIGPSPGNTIYF
TRBV19 CASSIDQEVTEAFF
TRBV5-1 CASSLDSGVQFF
TRBV24-1 CATSGRQGTDTQYF